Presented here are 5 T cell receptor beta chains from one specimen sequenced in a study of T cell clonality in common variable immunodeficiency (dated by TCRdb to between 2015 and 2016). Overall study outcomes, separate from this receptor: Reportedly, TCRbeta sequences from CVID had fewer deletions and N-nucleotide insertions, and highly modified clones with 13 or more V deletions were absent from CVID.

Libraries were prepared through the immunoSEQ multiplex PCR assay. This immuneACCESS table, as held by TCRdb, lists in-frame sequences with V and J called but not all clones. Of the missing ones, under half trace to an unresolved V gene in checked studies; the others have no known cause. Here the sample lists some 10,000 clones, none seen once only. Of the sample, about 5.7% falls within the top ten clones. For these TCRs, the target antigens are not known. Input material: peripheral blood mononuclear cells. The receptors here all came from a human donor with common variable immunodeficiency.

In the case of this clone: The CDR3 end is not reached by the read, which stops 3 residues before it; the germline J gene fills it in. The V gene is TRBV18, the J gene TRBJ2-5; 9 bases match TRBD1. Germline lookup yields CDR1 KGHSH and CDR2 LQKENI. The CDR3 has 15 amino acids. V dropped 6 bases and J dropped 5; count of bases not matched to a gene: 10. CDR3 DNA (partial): TGTGCCAGCTCCCGCATACAGGGGGCGAGGGAGACC. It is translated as CASSRIQGARET. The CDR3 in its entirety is CASSRIQGARETQYF.

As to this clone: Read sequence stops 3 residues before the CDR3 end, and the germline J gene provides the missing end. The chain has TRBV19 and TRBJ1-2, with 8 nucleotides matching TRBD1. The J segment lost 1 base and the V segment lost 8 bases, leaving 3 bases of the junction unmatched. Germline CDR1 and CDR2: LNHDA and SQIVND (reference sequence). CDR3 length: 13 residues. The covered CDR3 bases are TGTGCCAGTGAAGACAGGGGTAACTATGGC. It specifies CASEDRGNYG. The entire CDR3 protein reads CASEDRGNYGYTF.

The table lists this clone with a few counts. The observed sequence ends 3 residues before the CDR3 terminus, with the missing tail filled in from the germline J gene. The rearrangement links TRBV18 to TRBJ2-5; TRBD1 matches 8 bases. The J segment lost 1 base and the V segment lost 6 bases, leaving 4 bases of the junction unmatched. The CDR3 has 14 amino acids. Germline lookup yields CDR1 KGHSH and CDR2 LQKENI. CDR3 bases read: TGTGCCAGCTCTAGAGACAGGGGCCAAGAGACC. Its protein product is CASSRDRGQET. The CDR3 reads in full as CASSRDRGQETQYF. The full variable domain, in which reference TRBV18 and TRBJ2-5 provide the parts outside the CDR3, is NAGVMQNPRHLVRRRGQEARLRCSPMKGHSHVYWYRQLPEEGLKFMVYLQKENIIDESGMPKERFSAEFPKEGPSILRIQQVVRGDSAAYFCASSRDRGQETQYFGPGTRLLVL.

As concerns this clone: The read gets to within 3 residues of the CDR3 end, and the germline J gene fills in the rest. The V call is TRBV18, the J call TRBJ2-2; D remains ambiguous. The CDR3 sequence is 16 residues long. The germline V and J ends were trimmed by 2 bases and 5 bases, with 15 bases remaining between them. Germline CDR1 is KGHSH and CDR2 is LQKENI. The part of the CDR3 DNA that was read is TGTGCCAGCTCACCAAACCCGGCAGGAAAAACCGGGGAG. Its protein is CASSPNPAGKTGE. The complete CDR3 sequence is CASSPNPAGKTGELFF.

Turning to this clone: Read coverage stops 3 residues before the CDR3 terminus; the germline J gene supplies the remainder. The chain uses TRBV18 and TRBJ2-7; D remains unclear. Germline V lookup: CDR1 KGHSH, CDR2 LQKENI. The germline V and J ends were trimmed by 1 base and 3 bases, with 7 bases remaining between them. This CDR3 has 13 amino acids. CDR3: CASSPLQRYEQYF. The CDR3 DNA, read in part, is TGTGCCAGCTCACCACTCCAGCGCTACGAG.